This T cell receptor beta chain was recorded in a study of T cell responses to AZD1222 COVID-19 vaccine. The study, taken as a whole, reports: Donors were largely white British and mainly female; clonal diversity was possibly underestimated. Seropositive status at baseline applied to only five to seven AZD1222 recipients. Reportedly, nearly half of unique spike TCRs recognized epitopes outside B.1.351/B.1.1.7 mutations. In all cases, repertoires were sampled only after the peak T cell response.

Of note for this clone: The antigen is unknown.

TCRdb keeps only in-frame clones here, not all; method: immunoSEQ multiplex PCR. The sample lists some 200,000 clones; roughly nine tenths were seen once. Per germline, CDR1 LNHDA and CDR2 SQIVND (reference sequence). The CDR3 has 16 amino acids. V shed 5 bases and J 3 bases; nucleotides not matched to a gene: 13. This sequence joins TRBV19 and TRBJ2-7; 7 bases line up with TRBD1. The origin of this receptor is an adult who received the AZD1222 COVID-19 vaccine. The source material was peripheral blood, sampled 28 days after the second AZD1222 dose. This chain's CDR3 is CASSVYNRDSLYEQYF. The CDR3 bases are TGTGCCAGTAGTGTCTACAATCGGGACAGTCTCTACGAGCAGTACTTC.